The sequence of this T cell receptor beta chain was determined in a study of T cell clonality in common variable immunodeficiency (dated by TCRdb to 2015 to 2017). Broader findings and caveats from the paper: Even though DNA input was the same, control samples had an average of approximately 82,000 unique sequences each, compared with approximately 32,000 in CVID samples. Correlations between repertoire features and clinical complications were limited by patient heterogeneity within the CVID cohort. Healthy controls shared more TCRbeta clones with each other than CVID subjects shared among themselves (p < 0.0001). Reportedly, TCRbeta sequences from CVID had fewer deletions and N-nucleotide insertions, and highly modified clones with 13 or more V deletions were absent from CVID. It was noted by the authors that sequencing of the repertoires of T cell subpopulations would be needed to clarify the cause of the increased clonality in CVID. Increased TCRbeta clonality was found in CVID subjects compared with healthy controls (t-test p = 0.018), with the increase being most characteristic of about a third of subjects.

Equivalent amounts of genomic DNA from CVID and control samples were used as sequencing input. For every sample, a 60 bp segment covering the rearranged TCRbeta CDR3 region was amplified and then sequenced. The immunoSEQ assay, a bias-corrected multiplex PCR combined with high-throughput sequencing, was used for TCRbeta amplification. The published analysis was carried out like this. Every unique nucleotide sequence was considered a clone and was annotated with V, D and J genes, copy number and frequency. Sequences were labeled productive if in frame, and non-productive if out of frame or containing stop codons. As previously described, clonality was calculated on the basis of Shannon's entropy. Mean CDR3 Kyte-Doolittle hydropathy was derived from the predicted amino acid sequences of productive clones. The R hclust function was used to hierarchically cluster scaled V gene usage with Manhattan distance and complete linkage. Sharing of clones by CDR3 amino acid sequence was evaluated by resampling 12 repertoires per group over 100 rounds. The repertoires were screened for approximately 63 published EBV-specific TCRbeta sequences and roughly 250 published CMV-specific TCRbeta sequences. Two CVID samples yielding fewer than 10,000 sequences were excluded from analysis, leaving 42 CVID repertoires. Entries here come from immuneACCESS through TCRdb and include only in-frame sequences with V and J called. Some clones fail to appear in such tables; in the studies checked, an unresolved V gene covers under half of the shortfall, and the cause of the remainder is unknown. D and trimming come from the DNA, and the V and J calls and clone size come from that table. The sample counts some 30,000 clones, each observed more than once. About 5% of the sample is taken by the ten largest.

V is trimmed back by 5 bases and J by 4 bases, and the junction contains 6 bases that no gene match accounts for. Taken from cysteine to phenylalanine, the CDR3 has 15 residues. The DNA has 36 bases, all within the CDR3, and is read from base 1. Taken from the germline V gene, the CDR1 and CDR2 loops are MNHEY and SVGEGT. This clone was recorded at least ten times. The antigen this receptor binds is unknown. The read comes to an end 3 residues before the CDR3 does, leaving the germline J gene to fill in the end. The same CDR3 is also encoded by other DNA sequences in this sample. Diagnosis of CVID followed standard criteria, namely serum IgG, IgA and/or IgM below the normal range together with specific antibody deficiency. There were under 50 subjects in the CVID group (about 15 female and approximately 30 male), ranging in age from about 9 to 65 years, with a mean age of around 40. Both CVID patients and healthy controls were predominantly of Caucasian heritage. Replacement immunoglobulin therapy had been administered to all CVID subjects for at least one year at the time of study participation. When blood was collected, none of the CVID subjects were ill or on immunomodulatory or immunosuppressive medication. Heparinized peripheral whole blood samples of roughly 4.5 to 8 ml were collected from each donor. Genomic DNA from adults with common variable immune deficiency (CVID) and from healthy adult controls was used for sequencing of TCRbeta CDR3 repertoires. To isolate peripheral blood mononuclear cells, diluted blood was subjected to density centrifugation over Hypaque 1077 or Ficoll-Paque. Genomic DNA was obtained from unsorted mononuclear cells through either Qiagen column purification or a centrifugation-based method.

Here the chain combines TRBV6-2 or TRBV6-3 and TRBJ2-1; 9 bases in the junction line up with TRBD2. This clonotype was obtained from a human donor with common variable immunodeficiency. The sequencing input was peripheral blood mononuclear cells. Incomplete CDR3 DNA: TGTGCCAGCAGTCCAGCGGGGGGAACATACAATGAG. Its translation is CASSPAGGTYNE. Given in full, the CDR3 is CASSPAGGTYNEQFF.